The 3 T cell receptor beta chains below come from one sample, sequenced in a study of T cell responses to AZD1222 COVID-19 vaccine. The table came from immunoSEQ multiplex PCR; TCRdb's copy has only in-frame clones and leaves some out. Here the sample spans some 140,000 clones, roughly 90% being singletons. The input for sequencing was peripheral blood, taken on day 0 of AZD1222 vaccination. All receptors come from an adult in good health.

The rearrangement joins TRBV2 to TRBJ2-7; D is possibly TRBD1 (6 bases). Germline CDR1 SNHLY, CDR2 FYNNEI. Deletions cut 8 bases from V and 2 bases from J, with 16 bases between. The CDR3 covers 14 residues. The CDR3 bases are TGTGCCAGCGACCCGGGCCCAGGGGCCTACGAGCAGTACTTC. Its protein product is CASDPGPGAYEQYF.

The rearrangement uses TRBV18 and TRBJ1-4, with D perhaps matching TRBD1 (5 bases). This CDR3 has 16 amino acids. The germline V gene encodes CDR1 KGHSH and CDR2 LQKENI. Trimming shortened V by 3 bases and J by 2 bases, and 13 bases separated the two germline ends. CDR3 residues: CASSPNQWGTNEKLFF. CDR3 DNA sequence: TGTGCCAGCTCACCCAACCAATGGGGGACTAATGAAAAACTGTTTTTT.

The rearrangement uses TRBV18 and TRBJ2-7, with TRBD1 identical over 7 bases. The CDR3 runs to 13 residues. V lost 4 bases and J lost 5; bases outside the gene matches: 5. Germline values: CDR1 KGHSH, CDR2 LQKENI. This CDR3 is CASSRSQGDEQYF. The CDR3, as DNA: TGTGCCAGCTCACGGAGCCAGGGGGACGAGCAGTACTTC.